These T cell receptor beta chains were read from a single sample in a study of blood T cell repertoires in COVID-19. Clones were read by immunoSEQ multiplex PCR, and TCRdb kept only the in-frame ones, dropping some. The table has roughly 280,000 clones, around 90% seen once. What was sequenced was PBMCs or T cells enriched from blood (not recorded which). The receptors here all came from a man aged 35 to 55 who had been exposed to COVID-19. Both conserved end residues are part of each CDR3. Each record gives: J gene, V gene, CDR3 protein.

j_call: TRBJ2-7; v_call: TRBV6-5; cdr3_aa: CASSSDTLYEQYF
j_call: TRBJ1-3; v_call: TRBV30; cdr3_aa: CARQTGSSSGNTIYF
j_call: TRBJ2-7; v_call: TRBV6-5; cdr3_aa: CASRPTSGRGEQYF
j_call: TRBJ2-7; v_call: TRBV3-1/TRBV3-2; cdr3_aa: CASSLPGLAGVYEQYF
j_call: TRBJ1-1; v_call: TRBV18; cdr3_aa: CASSPPLGPARSNTEAFF
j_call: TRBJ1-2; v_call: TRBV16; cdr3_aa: CASSDRSGYGYTF
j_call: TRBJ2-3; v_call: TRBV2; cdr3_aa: CASSEALTDTQYF
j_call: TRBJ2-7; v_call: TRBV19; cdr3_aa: CASSQAGLAVYEQYF
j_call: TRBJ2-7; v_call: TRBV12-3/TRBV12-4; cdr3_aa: CASSLWGLYEQYF
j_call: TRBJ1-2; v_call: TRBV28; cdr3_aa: CASSPGQGVDYGYTF
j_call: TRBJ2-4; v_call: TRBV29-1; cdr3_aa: CSASGTVGNIQYF
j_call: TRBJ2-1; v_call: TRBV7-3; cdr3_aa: CASSSHGLAGANEQFF
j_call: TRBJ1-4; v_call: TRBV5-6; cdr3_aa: CASTRGSNEKLFF
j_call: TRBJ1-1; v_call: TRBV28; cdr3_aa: CASSIGGQGVTEAFF
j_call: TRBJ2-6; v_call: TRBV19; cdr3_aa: CASLRGQSWSGANVLTF
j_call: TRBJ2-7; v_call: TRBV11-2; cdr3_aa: CASSPDRDRYEQYF
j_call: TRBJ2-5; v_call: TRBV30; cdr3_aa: CAWSASAGFGGKETQYF
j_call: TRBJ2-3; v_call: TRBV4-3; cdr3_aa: CASSQDPGQFTDTQYF
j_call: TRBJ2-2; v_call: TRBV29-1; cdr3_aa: CSVDRVAGVANTGELFF
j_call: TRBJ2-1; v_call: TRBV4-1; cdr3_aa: CASSRPGLAGSDEQFF
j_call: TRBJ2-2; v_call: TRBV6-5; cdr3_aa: CASSYGGSNTGELFF
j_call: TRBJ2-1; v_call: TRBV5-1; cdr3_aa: CASKTGEGNEQFF
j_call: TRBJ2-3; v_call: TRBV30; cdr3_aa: CAWSVVRTSGRVRDTQYF
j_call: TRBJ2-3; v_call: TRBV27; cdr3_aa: CASSLRGSTDTQYF
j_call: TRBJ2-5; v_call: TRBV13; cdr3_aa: CASSLIGDSSQETQYF
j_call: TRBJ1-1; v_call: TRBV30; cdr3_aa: CAWNRGYTEAFF
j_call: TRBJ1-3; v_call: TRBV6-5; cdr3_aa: CASSYMSPSSGNTIYF
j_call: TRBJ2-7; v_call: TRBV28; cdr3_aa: CASSSSTSLRENEQYF